Described below is a single T cell receptor (beta chain) sequence and its context. The data were obtained in a study of blood T cell repertoires in COVID-19. Turning to the study itself: Samples of COVID-19 (acute and convalescent) were obtained from the United States, Italy and Spain. The analysed material was cDNA or gDNA that came from T cells, B-cell-depleted T cells, or PBMCs.

As processed by the authors: Cell counts per sample came from amplifying reference gene primers. Generated by immunoSEQ multiplex PCR, the TCRdb table keeps only in-frame clones and is missing some. That table is the source of V, J and clone size, and D and trimming were worked out from the DNA. The sample has some 120,000 clones, approximately 90% seen once. Sequencing was performed on peripheral blood. The source is a human donor with active COVID-19. The donor label of this sample is uncertain.

CDR3 residues: CASSLSTTSSGNTIYF. The CDR3 DNA reads TGTGCCAGCAGCTTATCGACAACGAGCTCTGGAAACACCATATATTTT. The chain has TRBV7-6 and TRBJ1-3, with D hard to call. In germline, CDR1 is SGHVS, CDR2 FNYEAQ. The length of the CDR3 is 16 residues. With 2 bases removed from V and 0 bases from J, the gap between germline ends came to 11 bases.